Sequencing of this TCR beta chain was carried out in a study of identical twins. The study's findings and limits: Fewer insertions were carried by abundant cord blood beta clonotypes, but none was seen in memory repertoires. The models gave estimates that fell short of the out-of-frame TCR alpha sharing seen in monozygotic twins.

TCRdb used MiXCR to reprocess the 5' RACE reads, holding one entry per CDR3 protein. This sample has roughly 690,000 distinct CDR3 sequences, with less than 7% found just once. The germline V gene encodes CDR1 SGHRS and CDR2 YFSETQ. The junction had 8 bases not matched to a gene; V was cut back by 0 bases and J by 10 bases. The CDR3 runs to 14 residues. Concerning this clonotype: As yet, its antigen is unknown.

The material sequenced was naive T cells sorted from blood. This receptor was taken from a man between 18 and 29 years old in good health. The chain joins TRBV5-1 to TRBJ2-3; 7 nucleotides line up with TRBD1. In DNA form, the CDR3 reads TGCGCCAGCAGCTTGGATCGCACAGGGGTCCCGCAGTATTTT. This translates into CASSLDRTGVPQYF.